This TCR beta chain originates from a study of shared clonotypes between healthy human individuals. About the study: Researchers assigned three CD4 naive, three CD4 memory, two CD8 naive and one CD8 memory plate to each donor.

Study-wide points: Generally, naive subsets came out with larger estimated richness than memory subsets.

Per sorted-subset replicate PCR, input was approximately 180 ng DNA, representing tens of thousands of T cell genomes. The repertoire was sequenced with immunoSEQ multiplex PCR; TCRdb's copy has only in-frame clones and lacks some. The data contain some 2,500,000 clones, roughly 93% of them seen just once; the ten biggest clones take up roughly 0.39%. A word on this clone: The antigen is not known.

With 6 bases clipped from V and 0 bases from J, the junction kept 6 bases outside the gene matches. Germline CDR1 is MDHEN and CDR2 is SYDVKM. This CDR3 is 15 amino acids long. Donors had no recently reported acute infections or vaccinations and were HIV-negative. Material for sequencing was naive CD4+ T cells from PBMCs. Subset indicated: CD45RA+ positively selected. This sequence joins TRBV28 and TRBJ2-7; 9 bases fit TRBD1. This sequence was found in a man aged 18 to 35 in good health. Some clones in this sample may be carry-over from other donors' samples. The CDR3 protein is CASRSGQGSSYEQYF. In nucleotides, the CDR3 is TGTGCCAGCAGGTCGGGACAGGGTTCCTCCTACGAGCAGTACTTC.